This T cell receptor (beta chain) was profiled in a study of neurological immune-mediated disorders. CDR1 MDHEN and CDR2 SYDVKM come from the germline V gene. V was clipped by 5 bases and J by 4 bases, with 11 bases between them. This CDR3 has 13 amino acids. Study-level points and caveats: TCR-beta repertoires seemed private in all groups, with no expanded CDR3 amino acid sequences shared. HTLV-1-associated myelopathy displayed the greatest TCR clonal expansion, and multiple sclerosis exhibited the smallest, lower than that of healthy controls.

Sorted libraries used some 1 million CD4+ or CD8+ T cells. The sample holds many counts of this clonotype. Its target is unknown. TCRdb independently ran MiXCR on the 5' RACE reads; one entry per CDR3 protein. This table holds 50,000 to 60,000 distinct CDR3 sequences, over 3.5% found once. This chain links TRBV28 with TRBJ1-1, with D unclear. This TCR came from a woman aged 40-49 years with multiple sclerosis. Input material: CD4+ T cells from blood. The CDR3 loop reads CASSTQRGTEAFF. The CDR3 region has the DNA TGTGCCAGCAGTACCCAACGGGGCACTGAAGCTTTCTTT.